Below are 25 T cell receptor beta chains sequenced from a single sample in a study of PD-L1 blockade in urothelial cancer (dated by TCRdb to about 2017). The sample's time point label, decoded: pretreatment peripheral blood. The method behind the library was the immunoSEQ multiplex PCR assay. TCRdb's version of the immuneACCESS table is confined to in-frame rearrangements and falls short of the full clone set. An unresolved V gene accounts for under half of the shortfall where checked; the remainder is of unknown origin. In this sample the table shows 30,000 to 40,000 clones, over 75% of which occur a single time. In total, the top ten clones hold 15% to 17% of the sample. The sample here was PBMCs, taken around atezolizumab (anti-PD-L1) treatment. The receptors shown here come from a man in his fifties or sixties with urothelial cancer.

The chain recombines TRBV27 with TRBJ1-1; perhaps TRBD1 as D (6 bases). The length of the CDR3 is 15 residues. Germline V lookup: CDR1 MNHEY, CDR2 SMNVEV (reference sequence). Between the trimmed V and J ends, which lost 6 bases and 5 bases, there was a span of 19 bases. The CDR3 reads CASSPQGRGLTEAFF. Here the CDR3 DNA reads TGTGCCAGCAGCCCCCAGGGGAGGGGACTGACTGAAGCTTTCTTT.

This rearrangement joins TRBV5-5 to TRBJ2-1; 9 nucleotides align to TRBD1. The V segment lost 1 base and the J segment 9 bases; nucleotides outside the gene matches: 8. The CDR3 is made up of 15 amino acids. Germline CDR1 reads SGHKS; CDR2 reads YYEKEE (reference sequence). The CDR3 DNA reads TGTGCCAGCAGCTTGATACAGGGGGCAATGGGTGAGCAGTTCTTC. This translates into CASSLIQGAMGEQFF.

The chain is built from TRBV6-1 and TRBJ2-5; possible D gene TRBD1, 6 bases. Trimming stripped 2 bases from V and 5 bases from J, with 12 bases between. The germline V gene has CDR1 MNHNS and CDR2 SASEGT. The CDR3 is 14 residues long. CDR3 sequence reads: CASSESQGKETQYF. Written as DNA, the CDR3 is TGTGCCAGCAGTGAATCACAGGGAAAGGAGACCCAGTACTTC.

The chain uses TRBV7-3 and TRBJ2-1; TRBD2 matches 13 bases. The CDR3 sequence is 17 residues long. The V gene end was trimmed by 2 bases and the J gene end by 1 base; junction bases not matched to a gene: 2. Germline lookup yields CDR1 SGHTA and CDR2 FQGTGA. CDR3 nucleotides: TGTGCCAGCAGCTTATGGACTAGCGGGAGATCCTACAATGAGCAGTTCTTC. It translates to CASSLWTSGRSYNEQFF.

The chain is built from TRBV5-1 and TRBJ1-4; D unclear. This CDR3 comprises 14 residues. Trimming shortened V by 1 base and J by 5 bases, and 9 bases separated the two germline ends. Germline CDR1 SGHRS, CDR2 YFSETQ. The DNA for the CDR3 is TGCGCCAGCAGCTTGTCGCAACTAAATGAAAAACTGTTTTTT. This gives the protein CASSLSQLNEKLFF.

The chain is built from TRBV9 and TRBJ2-1; 15 bases agree with TRBD2. CDR1 is SGDLS and CDR2 is YYNGEE in the germline V gene. CDR3 size: 16 residues. V shed 4 bases and J 10 bases; nucleotides not matched to a gene: 9. CDR3 coding DNA: TGTGCCAGCAGCCCGGGAGGGACTAGCGGGAGGATAGAGCAGTTCTTC. It yields the protein CASSPGGTSGRIEQFF.

This clone was seen only a few times. This chain connects TRBV19 to TRBJ2-5; D remains ambiguous. CDR1 is LNHDA and CDR2 is SQIVND in the germline V gene (reference sequence). The CDR3 contains 13 residues. Trimming shortened V by 3 bases and J by 3 bases, and 8 bases separated the two germline ends. CDR3 sequence: CASSMAVKETQYF. The CDR3 region has the DNA TGTGCCAGTAGTATGGCAGTTAAAGAGACCCAGTACTTC.

J is TRBJ1-6 and V is TRBV6-1, with unresolved D. Germline CDR1 and CDR2: MNHNS and SASEGT. The CDR3 consists of 16 residues. V was cut by 1 base and J by 3 bases, with 10 bases left in between. CDR3 region: CASSEGLGLYNSPLHF. CDR3 nucleotides: TGTGCCAGCAGTGAAGGATTGGGCCTCTATAATTCACCCCTCCACTTT.

This clone is a singleton in its sample. The chain combines TRBV4-2 with TRBJ1-2; 7 bases are a match to TRBD1. Germline CDR1 and CDR2: LGHNA and YNFKEQ. With 1 base clipped from V and 6 bases from J, the junction kept 8 bases outside the gene matches. The CDR3 extends over 15 amino acids. The CDR3 is CASSQVSLTGNGYTF. As DNA, the CDR3 is TGTGCCAGCAGCCAAGTTTCGTTGACAGGGAATGGCTACACCTTC.

The chain links TRBV11-2 to TRBJ1-1; 8 bases align to TRBD1. Looked up from germline, CDR1 is SGHAT and CDR2 is FQNNGV. This CDR3 has 14 residues. With V trimmed by 3 bases and J by 3 bases, 3 bases remained unmatched. CDR3 residues: CASSFGQGYTEAFF. CDR3 nucleotides: TGTGCCAGCAGCTTTGGACAGGGCTACACTGAAGCTTTCTTT.

The V gene is TRBV6-6, the J gene TRBJ1-5, with 7 bases identical to TRBD1. The trim removed 7 bases at V and 4 bases at J, leaving 7 bases unmatched. CDR3 length equals 14 residues. Germline V gene data show CDR1 as MNHNY and CDR2 as SVGAGI (reference sequence). In DNA form, the CDR3 reads TGTGCCAGCACCGGGACAGACTTAAATCAGCCCCAGCATTTT. This sequence encodes CASTGTDLNQPQHF.

This chain links TRBV30 with TRBJ1-2; TRBD1 matches 9 bases. V lost 0 bases and J lost 2; bases outside the gene matches: 16. Germline V gene data show CDR1 as GTSNPN and CDR2 as SVGIG (reference sequence). This CDR3 spans 19 amino acids. The chain's CDR3 is CAWSVPRPGTGIRNYGYTF. The CDR3 nucleotides read TGTGCCTGGAGTGTACCTCGTCCCGGGACAGGGATAAGAAACTATGGCTACACCTTC.

This chain uses TRBV6-6 with TRBJ1-1, with D possibly TRBD1 on 5 matching bases. The CDR3 totals 14 residues. Per the germline V gene, CDR1 is MNHNY and CDR2 is SVGAGI (reference sequence). V was pared by 2 bases and J by 1 base, with 8 bases between. The CDR3 here is CASSYAGQNTEAFF. The CDR3 bases are TGTGCCAGCAGTTACGCAGGACAGAACACTGAAGCTTTCTTT.

The V gene is TRBV11-3, the J gene TRBJ2-1; D may be TRBD2 (7 bases). CDR1 and CDR2 (germline): SGHNT, YENEEA. The CDR3 spans 17 residues. Trimming took 6 bases from V and 0 from J, leaving 18 bases between them. In nucleotides, the CDR3 is TGTGCCAGCAGTATGGTGGGAGGGGGGGGCTCCTACAATGAGCAGTTCTTC. Protein: CASSMVGGGGSYNEQFF.

The rearrangement links TRBV19 to TRBJ2-7; 7 positions match TRBD1. In germline, CDR1 is LNHDA, CDR2 SQIVND (reference sequence). Trimming at V came to 5 bases and at J to 3 bases, leaving 19 bases not matched to a gene. The CDR3 extends over 18 amino acids. As DNA, the CDR3 is TGTGCCAGTAGTGCCCAGGCGGGCAGGGGGAGAAGGATCTACGAGCAGTACTTC. Translation: CASSAQAGRGRRIYEQYF.

V gene TRBV11-3 combines with J gene TRBJ2-3; the match to TRBD2 covers 7 bases. The CDR3 has 15 amino acids. With 3 bases clipped from V and 3 bases from J, the junction kept 6 bases outside the gene matches. CDR1 is SGHNT, CDR2 YENEEA, per germline. CDR3 protein: CASSLGDYGTDTQYF. The CDR3 DNA is TGTGCCAGCAGCTTGGGGGACTATGGGACAGATACGCAGTATTTT.

CDR3 in amino acids: CASRAGVRTGELFF. CDR3 sequence (DNA): TGTGCCAGCAGGGCGGGAGTGCGGACCGGGGAGCTGTTTTTT. The gene calls are TRBV2 and TRBJ2-2, with 7 bases identical to TRBD2. V dropped 6 bases and J dropped 5; count of bases not matched to a gene: 6. CDR3 size: 14 residues. Germline loops: CDR1 SNHLY, CDR2 FYNNEI.

This clone has more than one count but fewer than ten. The chain carries TRBV5-1 and TRBJ1-2; a possible D gene is TRBD1 (5 bases). Trimming took 3 bases from V and 3 from J, leaving 12 bases between them. The CDR3 is 14 residues long. Germline V gene lookup returns CDR1 SGHRS and CDR2 YFSETQ. The CDR3 coding sequence is TGCGCCAGCAGCTCCTCAGGGTCACACTATGGCTACACCTTC. It specifies CASSSSGSHYGYTF.

This clone has a handful of counts. This chain uses TRBV5-6 with TRBJ1-5; tentative D call: TRBD1 (6 bases). Germline CDR1 reads SGHDT; CDR2 reads YYEEEE. The V gene lost 5 bases and the J gene lost 6 bases, with 12 bases spanning the gap. CDR3 size: 13 residues. The CDR3 bases are TGTGCCAGCAGTTTATCACAGGGTCAGCCCCAGCATTTT. Translated: CASSLSQGQPQHF.

The chain combines TRBV28 with TRBJ2-1; TRBD2 agrees at 8 bases. With 6 bases clipped from V and 2 bases from J, the junction kept 3 bases outside the gene matches. CDR3 length: 14 amino acids. Germline V lookup: CDR1 MDHEN, CDR2 SYDVKM. For the CDR3, the DNA is TGTGCCAGCAGACGCGGGAGGACCTACAATGAGCAGTTCTTC. This codes for CASRRGRTYNEQFF.

This chain links TRBV2 with TRBJ1-2, with 11 positions matching TRBD1. The CDR3 is made up of 15 amino acids. Germline V gene sequence: CDR1 SNHLY, CDR2 FYNNEI. Trimming cost V 4 bases and J 5 bases; bases outside gene matches: 6. As DNA, the CDR3 is TGTGCCAGCAGTGGAGGACAGGGGGCGTTGTATGGCTACACCTTC. Amino acid sequence: CASSGGQGALYGYTF.

The V call is TRBV5-1, the J call TRBJ2-3; TRBD1 matches 11 bases. V lost 0 bases and J lost 2; bases outside the gene matches: 8. The length of the CDR3 is 18 residues. The germline CDR1 and CDR2 sequences are SGHRS and YFSETQ. The CDR3 DNA is TGCGCCAGCAGCTTGGGGACAGGGGGCAATCCTTACACAGATACGCAGTATTTT. Translation: CASSLGTGGNPYTDTQYF. Full variable domain (outside the CDR3, taken from reference TRBV5-1 and TRBJ2-3): KAGVTQTPRYLIKTRGQQVTLSCSPISGHRSVSWYQQTPGQGLQFLFEYFSETQRNKGNFPGRFSGRQFSNSRSEMNVSTLELGDSALYLCASSLGTGGNPYTDTQYFGPGTRLTVL.

This clone was seen more than once but under ten times. The rearrangement joins TRBV27 to TRBJ2-3; the match to TRBD2 covers 9 bases. V dropped 6 bases and J dropped 1; count of bases not matched to a gene: 5. The CDR3 covers 15 residues. CDR1 and CDR2 (germline): MNHEY, SMNVEV (reference sequence). CDR3 in amino acids: CASSLIAGGTDTQYF. For the CDR3, the DNA is TGTGCCAGCAGCTTGATAGCGGGGGGCACAGATACGCAGTATTTT.

The rearrangement links TRBV20-1 to TRBJ1-1; no clear D. The CDR3 contains 11 residues. The V end lost 6 bases, the J end lost 3 bases, and 8 bases lay between the germline ends. In germline, CDR1 is DFQATT, CDR2 SNEGSKA (reference sequence). CDR3 sequence (DNA): TGCAGTGCCACCTACCACACTGAAGCTTTCTTT. Amino acid sequence: CSATYHTEAFF.

The V call is TRBV28, the J call TRBJ2-7; 9 bases match TRBD1. Per germline, CDR1 MDHEN and CDR2 SYDVKM. V gave up 6 bases and J gave up 6 bases; unmatched junction bases: 9. This CDR3 has 14 residues. The CDR3 spells CASRVRDRDGEQYF. CDR3 bases: TGTGCCAGCAGGGTGAGGGACAGGGATGGCGAGCAGTACTTC.